Reported below is one TCR beta chain. In the source study's methods: Quantification of nucleated cells was approximated via reference gene primer amplification. Method: immunoSEQ multiplex PCR; TCRdb's copy keeps in-frame clones and lacks some. That table furnishes V, J and clone size, whereas the DNA furnished D and trimming. The sample lists over 80,000 clones, approximately 86% seen once, with 10% in the top ten. Germline CDR1 SEHNR, CDR2 FQNEAQ (reference sequence). The CDR3 has 15 residues. V was shortened by 2 bases and J by 0 bases, with 8 bases between the two germline ends. The sample originates from a study of blood T cell repertoires in COVID-19. Across the study: Spain, Italy and the United States supplied samples that represented acute and convalescent COVID-19. Sample material is recorded as cDNA or gDNA derived from T cells, B-cell-depleted T cells, or PBMCs.

The sequencing sample was made of peripheral blood. The V call is TRBV7-9, the J call TRBJ1-3; tentative D call: TRBD1 (5 bases). The sequence derives from a man aged 45-60 years with acute or convalescent COVID-19. CDR3 in DNA: TGTGCCAGCAGCTTACAGGGCCACTCTGGAAACACCATATATTTT. Its translation is CASSLQGHSGNTIYF.